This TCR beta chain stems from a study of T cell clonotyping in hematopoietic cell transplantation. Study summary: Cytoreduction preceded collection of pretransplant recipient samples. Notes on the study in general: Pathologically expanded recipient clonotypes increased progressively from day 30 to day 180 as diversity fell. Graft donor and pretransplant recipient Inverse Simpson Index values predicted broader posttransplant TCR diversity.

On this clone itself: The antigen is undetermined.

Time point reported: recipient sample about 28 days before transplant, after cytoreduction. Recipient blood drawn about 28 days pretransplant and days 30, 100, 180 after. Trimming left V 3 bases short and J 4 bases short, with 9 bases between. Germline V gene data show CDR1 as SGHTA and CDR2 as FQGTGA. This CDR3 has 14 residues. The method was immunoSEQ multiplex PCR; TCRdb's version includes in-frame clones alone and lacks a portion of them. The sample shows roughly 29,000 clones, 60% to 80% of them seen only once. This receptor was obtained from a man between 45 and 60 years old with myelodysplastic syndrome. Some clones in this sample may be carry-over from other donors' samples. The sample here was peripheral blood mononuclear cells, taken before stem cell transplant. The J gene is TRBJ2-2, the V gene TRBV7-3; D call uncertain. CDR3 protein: CASSLGQATGELFF. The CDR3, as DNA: TGTGCCAGCAGCTTGGGCCAGGCCACCGGGGAGCTGTTTTTT. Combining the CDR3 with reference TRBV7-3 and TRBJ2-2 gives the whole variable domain GAGVSQTPSNKVTEKGKYVELRCDPISGHTALYWYRQSLGQGPEFLIYFQGTGAADDSGLPNDRFFAVRPEGSVSTLKIQRTERGDSAVYLCASSLGQATGELFFGEGSRLTVL.